This T cell receptor (beta chain) came from a study of shared T cell receptors in the human thymus. Profiled with immunoSEQ multiplex PCR; TCRdb holds only in-frame clones, not every one. The sample has just under 550,000 clones; 75% to 85% are singletons. The same sample was also studied in work on human thymus T cells. Per that study: Resections were taken during corrective heart surgery, and the thymus tissue came from these. Related work found strong thymic repertoire overlap between unrelated individuals.

This TCR came from a boy under two years old with a congenital heart defect. The sample comprised thymocytes.

CDR3 sequence: CASSLVGQSYEQYF. CDR3 nucleotides: TGCGCCAGCAGCTTGGTAGGACAGTCCTACGAGCAGTACTTC. The chain is built from TRBV5-1 and TRBJ2-7, with D perhaps matching TRBD1 (6 bases). Germline CDR1 SGHRS, CDR2 YFSETQ. Deletions cut 0 bases from V and 1 base from J, with 8 bases between. The CDR3 contains 14 residues.